This T cell receptor (beta chain) was captured by sequencing in a study of blood T cell repertoires in COVID-19. The table came from immunoSEQ multiplex PCR; TCRdb's copy has only in-frame clones and leaves some out. Of around 260,000 clones in the sample, roughly 86% are singletons; the top ten hold around 2.5%. Germline-derived CDR1 and CDR2 are MNHEY and SVGAGI. The CDR3 consists of 15 residues. The V and J ends lost 6 bases and 1 base respectively, with 13 bases between them. Input material: peripheral blood. The clonotype was recovered from a woman aged 50 to 60 with acute or convalescent COVID-19. The V and J genes are TRBV6-5 and TRBJ1-5; no definite D call. CDR3 in amino acids: CASSPVARSNQPQHF. As DNA, the CDR3 is TGTGCCAGCAGCCCCGTAGCCAGAAGCAATCAGCCCCAGCATTTT.